This T cell receptor beta chain comes out of a study of response to subunit inactivated influenza vaccine. The study's findings and limits: Few additional T cells are recruited per seasonal influenza vaccination, authors suggested.

The germline CDR1 and CDR2 sequences are SGHTA and FQGNSA. The CDR3 has 16 amino acids. Trimming cost V 1 base and J 5 bases, with 15 bases left between them. From the RT-PCR reads, TCRdb called clonotypes with MiXCR, one entry per CDR3 protein. The sample gives 500,000 to 600,000 distinct CDR3 sequences, over 10% of which show up once; about an eighth is in the top ten. Worth noting for this clonotype: The antigen remains unidentified.

This TCR came from a middle-aged man who received an inactivated influenza vaccine. The starting material was PBMCs from blood, obtained more than 35 days after vaccination. The chain has TRBV7-2 and TRBJ1-5; possible D gene TRBD1, 5 bases. CDR3 sequence reads: CASSLVWAGRDQPQHF. DNA of the CDR3: TGTGCCAGCAGCTTAGTTTGGGCAGGGAGGGATCAGCCCCAGCATTTT.